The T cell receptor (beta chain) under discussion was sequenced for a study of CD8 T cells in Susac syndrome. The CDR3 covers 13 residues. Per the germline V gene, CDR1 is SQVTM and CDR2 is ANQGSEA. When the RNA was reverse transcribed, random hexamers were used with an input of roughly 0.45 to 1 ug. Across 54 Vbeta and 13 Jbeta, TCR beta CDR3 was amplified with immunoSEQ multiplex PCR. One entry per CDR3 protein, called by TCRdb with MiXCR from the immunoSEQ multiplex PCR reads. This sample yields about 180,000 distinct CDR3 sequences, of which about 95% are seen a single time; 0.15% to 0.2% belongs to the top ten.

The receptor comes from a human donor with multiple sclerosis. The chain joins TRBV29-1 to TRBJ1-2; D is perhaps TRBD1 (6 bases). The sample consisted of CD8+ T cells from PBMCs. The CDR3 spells CTLRGPGNYGYTF. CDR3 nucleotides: TGCACCCTCCGGGGGCCTGGGAACTATGGCTACACCTTC.